This T cell receptor (beta chain) derives from a study of human versus mouse CDR3 diversity and MHC coevolution (dated by TCRdb to about 2017). General notes on the study: The immunoSEQ assay was reported to detect one in 200,000 T cells and to minimize amplification bias from multiplex PCR. Valid reads per sample ranged from roughly 5.5 x 10^6 to 1.6 x 10^7 across mouse and human samples. Repertoires of human naive CD4 T cells were used as a reference for TCR selection on multiple MHC II alleles and were compared against human-TCR-locus transgenic mice carrying single MHC II. The human cohort was made up of three healthy volunteer blood donors, who at collection were aged 30 to 39, 40 to 50 and 60 to 69, one donor in each range.

Comment on this clone: Its antigen is not yet known. No base quality information exists; no much larger clone differs at one position.

Fluorescence-activated cell sorting was used to isolate naive CD4 T cells, defined as CD45RO-negative and CD62L-positive, from PBMCs. Approximately 50 ml of fresh peripheral blood was collected from each donor, and PBMCs were isolated by Ficoll density centrifugation. Sorting was performed on a FACSAria III instrument, with purity above 85% for all samples. The QIAGEN blood and tissue kit was used to extract genomic DNA from sorted cells, and the DNA was quantified on a NanoDrop 1000. The immunoSEQ platform deep sequenced and quantified TCR alpha and beta chains by multiplex PCR of genomic DNA. Under the source paper's analysis protocol: IMGT gene and region definitions were used to annotate TCR sequences. Out-of-frame rearrangements were taken as a proxy for the preselection repertoire and were compared with in-frame clonotypes. The iCHAO1 estimator supplied with the immunoSEQ platform was used to estimate repertoire size. A Gini index based on the Lorenz curve was applied to in-frame amino acid clonotypes to measure clonal inequality. Shared clonotypes were counted with the intersect function of the R package tcR, and similarity was scored with the Jaccard index. The R prcomp function was used without normalization to run principal component analysis of V, J and V-J usage frequencies. Here the immuneACCESS table is served through TCRdb, limited to in-frame sequences with V and J called. Missing clones are a known gap in these copies; in checked studies unresolved V genes cover under half, and the rest lacks a known reason. For V, J and clone size, that table is used; D and trimming come from the DNA. The sample profile shows roughly 80,000 clones; just under 95% of them were found once. Of the sample, 1.3% to 1.5% is held by the ten largest clones.

The full study reports these points: The lowest clonal inequality scores among all compared groups were observed in two of the three human donors. The largest TCR beta repertoire, around 1.6 million clonotypes, was estimated by iCHAO1 for humans, a finding likely attributable to selection by multiple MHC II molecules. On average, humans had more CDR3 deletions and insertions than mice did, pointing to greater exonuclease and TdT activity. Repertoire diversity was not regarded as directly comparable between humans and mice because human T cells were selected on 6 or 7 MHC II alleles.

The CDR3 starts with the cysteine, ends with the phenylalanine, and has 14 residues. This entry keeps only the CDR3 DNA: 42 bases, framed from base 1. CDR1 is given as MDHEN and CDR2 as SYDVKM, both from the germline V gene. Trimming costs V 11 bases and J 4 bases, and their ends lie 18 bases apart. Specimen: naive CD4+ T cells from blood. The sample's cell subset or site label, decoded: CD45RO-negative CD62L-positive naive CD4 T cells. This chain is built from TRBV28 and TRBJ2-1, and perhaps TRBD2 as D gene, on 6 matching bases. The sequence derives from a person aged 25-75 years in good health. In nucleotides, the sequence is TGTGCCGCGAGGCGGGACTTATTATACAATGAGCAGTTCTTC. Translation gives CAARRDLLYNEQFF.